This T cell receptor (beta chain) comes out of a study of blood T cell repertoires in COVID-19. About the research overall: Sites in the United States, Italy and Spain provided acute and convalescent COVID-19 samples. Sample material is recorded as cDNA or gDNA derived from T cells, B-cell-depleted T cells, or PBMCs.

CDR1 MNHNS and CDR2 SASEGT come from the germline V gene. CDR3 length equals 13 residues. Trimming stripped 3 bases from V and 6 bases from J, with 8 bases between. Authors' methods: The authors estimated nucleated cell counts from reference gene primer amplification. The table came from immunoSEQ multiplex PCR; TCRdb's copy has only in-frame clones and leaves some out. That table furnishes V, J and clone size, whereas the DNA furnished D and trimming. This table has about 230,000 clones, more than 75% appearing once. The sample comprised peripheral blood. This receptor was identified in a man between 40 and 49 years old with acute or convalescent COVID-19. The chain combines TRBV6-1 with TRBJ2-2, with D possibly being TRBD1 (6 bases). CDR3 DNA: TGTGCCAGCAGTGACGCAGGGGCCGGGGAGCTGTTTTTT. Translation gives CASSDAGAGELFF.